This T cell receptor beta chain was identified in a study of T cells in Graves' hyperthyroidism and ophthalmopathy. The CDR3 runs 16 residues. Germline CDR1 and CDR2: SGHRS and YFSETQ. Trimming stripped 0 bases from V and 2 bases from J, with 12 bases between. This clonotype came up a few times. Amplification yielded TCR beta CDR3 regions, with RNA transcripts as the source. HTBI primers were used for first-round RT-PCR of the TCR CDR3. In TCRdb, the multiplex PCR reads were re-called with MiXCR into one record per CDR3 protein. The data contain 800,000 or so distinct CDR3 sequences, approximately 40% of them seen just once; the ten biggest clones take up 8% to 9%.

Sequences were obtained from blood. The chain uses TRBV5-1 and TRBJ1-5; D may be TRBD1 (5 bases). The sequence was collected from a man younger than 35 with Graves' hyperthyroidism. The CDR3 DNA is TGCGCCAGCAGCTTGGAAGGGCAAGGGGGCAATCAGCCCCAGCATTTT. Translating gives CASSLEGQGGNQPQHF.